This TCR beta chain is drawn from a study of cytomegalovirus exposure and HLA in healthy donors. Whole-study findings and limits: According to an earlier analysis, most TCR beta V segments yielded productive rearrangements about 90% or about 30% of the time. Accurate HLA-A and HLA-B prediction from TCR beta sequences was reported for most subjects.

For this clone: Its specificity is unknown.

PCR was performed using 60 Vbeta and 13 Jbeta primers. TCRdb's copy holds only in-frame clones and misses some; the assay was immunoSEQ multiplex PCR. The sample records around 230,000 clones, roughly 81% being singletons. V lost 0 bases and J 9 bases, leaving 15 bases between the germline ends. CDR3 length: 15 amino acids. Germline lookup yields CDR1 MNHEY and CDR2 SVGAGI. The TCR was taken from a girl aged 2-9 years in good health and CMV-seronegative. V usage is TRBV6-5 and J usage is TRBJ2-1; tentatively, D is TRBD2 (6 bases). Sequenced material: PBMCs. The DNA of the CDR3 is TGTGCCAGCAGTTACTCCCTACCACCCGGGAGTGAGCAGTTCTTC. Protein: CASSYSLPPGSEQFF.